The T cell receptor beta chain under discussion was sequenced for a study of blood T cell repertoires in COVID-19. Study-wide context: The United States, Italy and Spain supplied acute and convalescent COVID-19 samples. T cells, B-cell-depleted T cells, or PBMCs provided the cDNA or gDNA that served as material.

The CDR3 length is 14 residues. Germline V CDR1 and CDR2: SGHRS, YFSETQ. V lost 4 bases and J lost 2, with 9 bases in between. Profiled with immunoSEQ multiplex PCR; TCRdb holds only in-frame clones, not every one. The sample gives 200,000 to 250,000 clones, 88% of which show up once; about 6.7% is in the top ten. There are a few counts of this clone. Enrolment of Seattle patients took place during active infection, and they were followed longitudinally. The clonotype originates from a woman aged 25-40 years with COVID-19, enrolled during active disease. The chain has TRBV5-1 and TRBJ2-2; TRBD1 is a possible D gene (6 bases). Specimen: peripheral blood. In DNA, the CDR3 is TGCGCCAGCAGCGGACAGAGCAACACCGGGGAGCTGTTTTTT. Its protein product is CASSGQSNTGELFF.